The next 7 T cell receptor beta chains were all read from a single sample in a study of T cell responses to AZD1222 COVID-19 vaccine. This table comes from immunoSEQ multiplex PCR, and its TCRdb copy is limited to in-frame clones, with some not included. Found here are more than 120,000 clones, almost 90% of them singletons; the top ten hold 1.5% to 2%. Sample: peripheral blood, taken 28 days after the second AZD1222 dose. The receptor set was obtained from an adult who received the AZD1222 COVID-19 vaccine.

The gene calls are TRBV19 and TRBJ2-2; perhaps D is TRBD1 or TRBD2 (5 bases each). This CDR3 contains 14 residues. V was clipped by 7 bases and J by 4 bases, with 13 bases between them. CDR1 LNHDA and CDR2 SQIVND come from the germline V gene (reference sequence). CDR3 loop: CASTYGTATGELFF. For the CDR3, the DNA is TGTGCCAGTACTTATGGGACGGCCACCGGGGAGCTGTTTTTT.

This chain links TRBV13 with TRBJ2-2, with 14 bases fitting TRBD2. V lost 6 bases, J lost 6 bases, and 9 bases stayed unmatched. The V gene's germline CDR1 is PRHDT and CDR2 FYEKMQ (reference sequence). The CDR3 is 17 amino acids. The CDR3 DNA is TGTGCCAGCAGTCCGGGACTAGCGGGAGTAGGGCCCGGGGAGCTGTTTTTT. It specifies CASSPGLAGVGPGELFF.

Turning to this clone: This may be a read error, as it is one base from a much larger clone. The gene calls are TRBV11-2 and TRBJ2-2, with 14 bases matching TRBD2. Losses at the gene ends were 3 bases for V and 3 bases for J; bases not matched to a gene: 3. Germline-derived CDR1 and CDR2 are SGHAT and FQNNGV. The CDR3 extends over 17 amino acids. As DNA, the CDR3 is TGTGCCAGCAGCTTCGGACTAGCGGGAGGTTACACCGGGGAGCTGTTTTTT. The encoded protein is CASSFGLAGGYTGELFF.

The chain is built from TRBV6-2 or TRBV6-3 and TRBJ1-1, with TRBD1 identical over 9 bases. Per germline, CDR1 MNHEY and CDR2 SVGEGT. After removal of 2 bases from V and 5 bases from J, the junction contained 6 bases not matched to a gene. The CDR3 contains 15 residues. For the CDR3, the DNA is TGTGCCAGCAGTTACCGGGACAGGGCGGTAACTGAAGCTTTCTTT. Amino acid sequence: CASSYRDRAVTEAFF.

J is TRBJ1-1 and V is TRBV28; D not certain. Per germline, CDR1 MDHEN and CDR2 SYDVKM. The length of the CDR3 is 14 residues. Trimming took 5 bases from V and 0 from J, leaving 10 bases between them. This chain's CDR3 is CASSLPTVNTEAFF. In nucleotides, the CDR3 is TGTGCCAGCAGTCTCCCGACGGTGAACACTGAAGCTTTCTTT.

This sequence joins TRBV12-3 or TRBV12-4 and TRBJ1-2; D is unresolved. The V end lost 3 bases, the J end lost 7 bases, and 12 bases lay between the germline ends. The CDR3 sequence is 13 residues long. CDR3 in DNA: TGTGCCAGCAGTTTGTCGGGTTGGGGTGGCTACACCTTC. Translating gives CASSLSGWGGYTF.

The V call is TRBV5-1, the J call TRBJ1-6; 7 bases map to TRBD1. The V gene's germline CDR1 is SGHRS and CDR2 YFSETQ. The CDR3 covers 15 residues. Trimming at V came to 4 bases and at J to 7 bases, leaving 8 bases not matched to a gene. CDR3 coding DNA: TGCGCCAGCAGCCCCACCGGACAGGCAAATTCACCCCTCCACTTT. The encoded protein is CASSPTGQANSPLHF.